This TCR beta chain was sequenced in a study of cytomegalovirus exposure and HLA in healthy donors. Overall study results and limits: Cytomegalovirus status was reportedly diagnosed by the classifier with high specificity and sensitivity.

Notes on this clone: The antigen is unknown.

CDR1 MNHEY and CDR2 SMNVEV come from the germline V gene (reference sequence). Trimming took 5 bases from V and 1 from J; bases not matched to a gene: 2. The CDR3 spans 13 residues. Researchers ran the PCR with 60 Vbeta and 13 Jbeta primers. This table comes from immunoSEQ multiplex PCR, and its TCRdb copy is limited to in-frame clones, with some not included. In the table there are about 220,000 clones, roughly 80% of which are singletons. The sample taken for sequencing was PBMCs. The rearrangement joins TRBV27 to TRBJ2-7; 7 bases are shared with TRBD2. The sequence was obtained from a man aged 40-50 years in good health and CMV-seropositive. Here the CDR3 reads CASSGGGSYEQYF. The CDR3 DNA reads TGTGCCAGCAGTGGGGGGGGGTCCTACGAGCAGTACTTC.